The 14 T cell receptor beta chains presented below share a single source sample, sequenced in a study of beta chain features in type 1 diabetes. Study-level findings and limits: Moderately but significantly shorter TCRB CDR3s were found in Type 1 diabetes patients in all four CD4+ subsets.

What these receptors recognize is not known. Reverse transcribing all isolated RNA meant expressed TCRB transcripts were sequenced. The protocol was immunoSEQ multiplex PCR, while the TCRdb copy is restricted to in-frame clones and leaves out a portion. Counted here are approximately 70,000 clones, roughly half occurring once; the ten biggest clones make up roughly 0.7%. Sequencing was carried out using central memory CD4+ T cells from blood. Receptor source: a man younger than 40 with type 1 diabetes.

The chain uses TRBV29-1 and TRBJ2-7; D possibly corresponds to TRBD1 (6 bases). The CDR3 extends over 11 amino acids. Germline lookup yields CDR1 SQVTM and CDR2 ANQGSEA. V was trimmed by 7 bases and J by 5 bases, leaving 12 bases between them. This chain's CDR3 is CSAGPGDEQYF. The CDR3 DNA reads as TGCAGCGCTGGACCAGGGGACGAGCAGTACTTC.

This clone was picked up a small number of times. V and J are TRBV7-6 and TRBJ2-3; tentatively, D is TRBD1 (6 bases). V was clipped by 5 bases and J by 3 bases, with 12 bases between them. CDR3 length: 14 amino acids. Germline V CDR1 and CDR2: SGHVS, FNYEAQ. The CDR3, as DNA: TGTGCCAGCAGCCCCGCCAGGGGTACAGATACGCAGTATTTT. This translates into CASSPARGTDTQYF.

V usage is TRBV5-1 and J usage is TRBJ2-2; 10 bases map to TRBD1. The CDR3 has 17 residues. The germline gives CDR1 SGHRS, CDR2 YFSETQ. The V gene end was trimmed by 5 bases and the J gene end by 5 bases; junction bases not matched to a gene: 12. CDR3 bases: TGCGCCAGCAGTCTTCACCCCGGGACAGGGGTTACCGGGGAGCTGTTTTTT. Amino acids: CASSLHPGTGVTGELFF.

CDR3 nucleotides: TGTGCCATCAGGGGGCGGGAGGGAAACAATGAGCAGTTCTTC. Protein sequence: CAIRGREGNNEQFF. This chain uses TRBV10-3 with TRBJ2-1; 9 bases are a match to TRBD2. The CDR3 is 14 amino acids. The V gene end was trimmed by 6 bases and the J gene end by 5 bases; junction bases not matched to a gene: 5. CDR1 ENHRY and CDR2 SYGVKD come from the germline V gene.

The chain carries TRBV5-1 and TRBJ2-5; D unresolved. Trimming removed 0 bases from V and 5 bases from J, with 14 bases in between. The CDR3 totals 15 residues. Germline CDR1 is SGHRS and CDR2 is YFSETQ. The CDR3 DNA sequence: TGCGCCAGCAGCTTGGAGGCCGGGTTTGGGGAGACCCAGTACTTC. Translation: CASSLEAGFGETQYF.

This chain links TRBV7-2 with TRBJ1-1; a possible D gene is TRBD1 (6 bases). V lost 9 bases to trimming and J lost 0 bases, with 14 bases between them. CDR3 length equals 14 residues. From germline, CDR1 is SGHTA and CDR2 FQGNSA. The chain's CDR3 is CASTQQGLNTEAFF. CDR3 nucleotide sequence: TGTGCCAGTACTCAGCAGGGGCTGAACACTGAAGCTTTCTTT. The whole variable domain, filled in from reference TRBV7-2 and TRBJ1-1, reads GAGVSQSPSNKVTEKGKDVELRCDPISGHTALYWYRQSLGQGLEFLIYFQGNSAPDKSGLPSDRFSAERTGGSVSTLTIQRTQQEDSAVYLCASTQQGLNTEAFFGQGTRLTVV.

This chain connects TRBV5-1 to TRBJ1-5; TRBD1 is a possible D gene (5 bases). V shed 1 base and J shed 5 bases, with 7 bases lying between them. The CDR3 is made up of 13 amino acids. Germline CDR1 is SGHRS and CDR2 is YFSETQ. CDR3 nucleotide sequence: TGCGCCAGCAGCTTGTCCAGGGATCAGCCCCAGCATTTT. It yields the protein CASSLSRDQPQHF.

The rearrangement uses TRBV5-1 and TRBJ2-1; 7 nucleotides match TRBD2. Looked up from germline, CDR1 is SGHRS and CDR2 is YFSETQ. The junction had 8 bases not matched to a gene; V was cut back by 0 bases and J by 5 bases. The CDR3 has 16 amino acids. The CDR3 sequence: CASSLVAGGGHNEQFF. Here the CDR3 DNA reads TGCGCCAGCAGCTTGGTTGCGGGCGGGGGACACAATGAGCAGTTCTTC.

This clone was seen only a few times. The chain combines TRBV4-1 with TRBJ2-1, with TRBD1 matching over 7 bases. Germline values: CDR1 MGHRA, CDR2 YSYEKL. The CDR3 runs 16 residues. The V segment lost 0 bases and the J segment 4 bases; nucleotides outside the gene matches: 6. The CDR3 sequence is CASSQDPPGGYNEQFF. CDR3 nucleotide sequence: TGCGCCAGCAGCCAAGATCCCCCAGGGGGTTACAATGAGCAGTTCTTC.

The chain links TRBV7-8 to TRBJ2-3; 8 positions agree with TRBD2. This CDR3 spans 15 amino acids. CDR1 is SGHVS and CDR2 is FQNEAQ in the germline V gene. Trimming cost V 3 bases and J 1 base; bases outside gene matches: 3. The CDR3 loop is CASSFRAGGTDTQYF. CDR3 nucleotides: TGTGCCAGCAGCTTTCGAGCGGGGGGCACAGATACGCAGTATTTT.

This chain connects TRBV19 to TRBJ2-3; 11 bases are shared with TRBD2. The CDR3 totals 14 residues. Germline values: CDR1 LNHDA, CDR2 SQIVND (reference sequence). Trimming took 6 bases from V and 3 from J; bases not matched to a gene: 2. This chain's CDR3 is CASRGTSGTDTQYF. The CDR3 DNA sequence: TGTGCCAGTAGGGGGACTAGCGGAACAGATACGCAGTATTTT.

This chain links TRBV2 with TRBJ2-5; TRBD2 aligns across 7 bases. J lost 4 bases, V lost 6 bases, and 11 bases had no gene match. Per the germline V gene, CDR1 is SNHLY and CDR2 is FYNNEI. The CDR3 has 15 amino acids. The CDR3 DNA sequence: TGTGCCAGCAGCGCCTTGGCAGGGAGGGCAGAGACCCAGTACTTC. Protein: CASSALAGRAETQYF.

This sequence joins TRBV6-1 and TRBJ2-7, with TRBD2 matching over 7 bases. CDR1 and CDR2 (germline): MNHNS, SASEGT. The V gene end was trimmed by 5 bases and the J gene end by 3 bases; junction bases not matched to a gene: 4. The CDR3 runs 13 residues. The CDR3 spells CASSKLASYEQYF. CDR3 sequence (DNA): TGTGCCAGCAGTAAACTAGCGAGCTACGAGCAGTACTTC.

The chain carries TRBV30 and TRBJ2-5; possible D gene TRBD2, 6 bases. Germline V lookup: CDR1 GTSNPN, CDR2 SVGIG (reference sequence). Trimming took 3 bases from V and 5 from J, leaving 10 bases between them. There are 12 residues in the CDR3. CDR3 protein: CAWSGSRETQYF. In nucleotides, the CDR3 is TGTGCCTGGAGCGGGAGTAGGGAGACCCAGTACTTC. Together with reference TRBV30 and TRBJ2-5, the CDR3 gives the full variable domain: SQTIHQWPATLVQPVGSPLSLECTVEGTSNPNLYWYRQAAGRGLQLLFYSVGIGQISSEVPQNLSASRPQDRQFILSSKKLLLSDSGFYLCAWSGSRETQYFGPGTRLLVL.